This TCR beta chain was found in a study of Graves' ophthalmopathy and Graves' hyperthyroidism. Ophthalmopathy absent within 18 months of follow-up marked hyperthyroidism as stable. People with hyperthyroidism were aged 18 to 65 and newly diagnosed, under 2 months' duration. Lactation, pregnancy, uncontrolled infections and other autoimmune diseases were all grounds for excluding patients. RNA served as the template for amplifying TCR beta CDR3 regions. An initial RT-PCR round employing HTBI primers preceded a second-round multiplex PCR. One entry per CDR3 protein results from TCRdb running MiXCR on the multiplex PCR reads. The data hold roughly 610,000 distinct CDR3 sequences, with roughly 20% observed a single time. Remarks on this clonotype: This may come from a read error, since a much larger clone is one base off.

This CDR3 has 15 residues. The V gene's germline CDR1 is SGHVS and CDR2 FNYEAQ. The receptor was derived from a woman aged 18 to 35 with stable Graves' hyperthyroidism. Some clones in this sample may be carry-over from other donors' samples. The chain has TRBV7-6 and TRBJ1-1, with 10 bases aligning to TRBD1. Sequences were obtained from peripheral blood. CDR3 in DNA: TGTGCCAGCAGCCCGACAGGGGGCCAGGGGACTGAAGCTTGCTTT. It codes for CASSPTGGQGTEACF.